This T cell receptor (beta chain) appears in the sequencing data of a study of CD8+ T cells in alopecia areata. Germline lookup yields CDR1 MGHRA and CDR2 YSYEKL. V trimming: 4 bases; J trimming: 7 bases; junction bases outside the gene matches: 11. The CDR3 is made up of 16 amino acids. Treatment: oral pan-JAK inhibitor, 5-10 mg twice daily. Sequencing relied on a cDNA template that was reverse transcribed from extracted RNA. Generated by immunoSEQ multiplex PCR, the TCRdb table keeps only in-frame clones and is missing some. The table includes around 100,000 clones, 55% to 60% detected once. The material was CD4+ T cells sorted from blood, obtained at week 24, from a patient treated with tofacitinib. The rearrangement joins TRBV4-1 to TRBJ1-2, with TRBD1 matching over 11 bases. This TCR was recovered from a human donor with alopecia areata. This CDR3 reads CASSPGQGATPVGYTF. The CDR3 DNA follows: TGCGCCAGCAGCCCAGGACAGGGGGCGACCCCAGTTGGCTACACCTTC.